This T cell receptor beta chain was retrieved from a study of T cells in Graves' hyperthyroidism and ophthalmopathy. Amplification targeted TCR beta CDR3 regions from RNA transcripts. The study used the HTBI primer set for a first-round RT-PCR of the TCR CDR3. MiXCR, run by TCRdb on the multiplex PCR reads, gives a single entry per CDR3 protein. The table shows about 740,000 distinct CDR3 sequences, with 14% occurring only once. This clonotype was seen only a few times. CDR3 length: 17 residues. CDR1 is MDHEN, CDR2 SYDVKM, per germline. J gave up 3 bases and V 5 bases, and 13 bases lay outside the gene matches.

This clonotype was obtained from a woman between 18 and 30 years old with Graves' hyperthyroidism. The V call is TRBV28, the J call TRBJ2-4; TRBD2 agrees at 7 bases. Sequences were obtained from blood. Here the CDR3 reads CASSHLRGGHDKNIQYF. CDR3 sequence (DNA): TGTGCCAGCAGTCACCTTAGGGGAGGGCATGACAAAAACATTCAGTACTTC.